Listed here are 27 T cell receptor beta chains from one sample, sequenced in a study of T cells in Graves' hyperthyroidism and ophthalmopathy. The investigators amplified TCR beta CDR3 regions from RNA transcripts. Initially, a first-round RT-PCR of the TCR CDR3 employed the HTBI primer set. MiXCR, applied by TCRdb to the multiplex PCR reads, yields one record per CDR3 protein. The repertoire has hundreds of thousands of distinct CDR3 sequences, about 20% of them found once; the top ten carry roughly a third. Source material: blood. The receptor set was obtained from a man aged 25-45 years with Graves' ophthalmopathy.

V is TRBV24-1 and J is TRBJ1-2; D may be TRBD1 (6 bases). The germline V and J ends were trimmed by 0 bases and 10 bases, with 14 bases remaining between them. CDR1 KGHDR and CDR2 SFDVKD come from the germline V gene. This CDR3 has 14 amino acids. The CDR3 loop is CATSDLSGAGDYTF. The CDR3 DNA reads TGTGCCACCAGTGATTTGTCGGGGGCAGGTGACTACACCTTC.

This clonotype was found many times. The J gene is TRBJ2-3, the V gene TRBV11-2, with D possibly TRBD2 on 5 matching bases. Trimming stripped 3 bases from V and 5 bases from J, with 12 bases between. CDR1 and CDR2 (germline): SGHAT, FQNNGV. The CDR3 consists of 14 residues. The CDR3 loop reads CASSLRYEGDTQYF. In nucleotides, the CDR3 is TGTGCCAGCAGCTTGCGGTACGAGGGAGATACGCAGTATTTT. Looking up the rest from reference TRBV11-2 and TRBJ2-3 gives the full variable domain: EAGVAQSPRYKIIEKRQSVAFWCNPISGHATLYWYQQILGQGPKLLIQFQNNGVVDDSQLPKDRFSAERLKGVDSTLKIQPAKLEDSAVYLCASSLRYEGDTQYFGPGTRLTVL.

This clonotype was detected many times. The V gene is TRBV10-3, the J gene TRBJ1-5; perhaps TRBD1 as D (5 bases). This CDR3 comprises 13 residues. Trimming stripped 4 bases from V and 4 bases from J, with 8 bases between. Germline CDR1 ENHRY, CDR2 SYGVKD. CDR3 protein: CAISGQGNQPQHF. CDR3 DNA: TGTGCCATCAGTGGGCAGGGAAATCAGCCCCAGCATTTT.

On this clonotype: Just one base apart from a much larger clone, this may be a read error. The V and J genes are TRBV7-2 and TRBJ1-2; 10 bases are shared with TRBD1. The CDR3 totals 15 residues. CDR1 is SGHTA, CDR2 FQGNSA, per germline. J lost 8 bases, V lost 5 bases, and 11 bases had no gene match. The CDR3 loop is CASSPRTGQGSGYTF. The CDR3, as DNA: TGTGCCAGCAGCCCCCGAACGGGACAGGGGAGCGGCTACACCTTC.

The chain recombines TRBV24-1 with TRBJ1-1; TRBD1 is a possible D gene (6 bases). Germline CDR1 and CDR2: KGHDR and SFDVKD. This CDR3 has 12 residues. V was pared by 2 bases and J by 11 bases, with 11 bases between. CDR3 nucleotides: TGTGCCACCAGTGATTCACAGGGACGGGCTTTCTTT. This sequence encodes CATSDSQGRAFF.

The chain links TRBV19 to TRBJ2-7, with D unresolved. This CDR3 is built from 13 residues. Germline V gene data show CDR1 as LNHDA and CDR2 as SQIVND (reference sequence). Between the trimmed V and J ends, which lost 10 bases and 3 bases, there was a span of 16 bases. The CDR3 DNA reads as TGTGCCACTAAACCCCCGGGCAGCTACGAGCAGTACTTC. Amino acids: CATKPPGSYEQYF.

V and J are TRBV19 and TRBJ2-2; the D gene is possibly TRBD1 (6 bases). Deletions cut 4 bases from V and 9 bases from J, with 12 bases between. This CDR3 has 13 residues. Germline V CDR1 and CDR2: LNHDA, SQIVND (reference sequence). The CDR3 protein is CASSTTGPRELFF. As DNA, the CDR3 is TGTGCCAGTAGTACTACAGGGCCCCGGGAGCTGTTTTTT.

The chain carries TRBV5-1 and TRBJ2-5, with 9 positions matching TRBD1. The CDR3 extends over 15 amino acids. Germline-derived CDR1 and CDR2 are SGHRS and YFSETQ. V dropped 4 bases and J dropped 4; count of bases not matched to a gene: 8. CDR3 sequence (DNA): TGCGCCAGCAGCCTACTACAGGGGGCTCCAGAGACCCAGTACTTC. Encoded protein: CASSLLQGAPETQYF.

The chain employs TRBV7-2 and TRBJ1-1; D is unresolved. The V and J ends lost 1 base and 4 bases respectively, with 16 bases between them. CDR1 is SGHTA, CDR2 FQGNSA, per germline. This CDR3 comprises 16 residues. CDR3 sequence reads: CASSLVGQELGTEAFF. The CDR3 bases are TGTGCCAGCAGCTTAGTGGGCCAGGAGTTGGGCACTGAAGCTTTCTTT.

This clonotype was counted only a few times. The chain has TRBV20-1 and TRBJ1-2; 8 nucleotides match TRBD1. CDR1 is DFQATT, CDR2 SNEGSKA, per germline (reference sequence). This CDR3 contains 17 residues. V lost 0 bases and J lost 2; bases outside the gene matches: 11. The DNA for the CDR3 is TGCAGTGCTAGAGACCCCCCTCCCCCAGGGGGCAACTATGGCTACACCTTC. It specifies CSARDPPPPGGNYGYTF.

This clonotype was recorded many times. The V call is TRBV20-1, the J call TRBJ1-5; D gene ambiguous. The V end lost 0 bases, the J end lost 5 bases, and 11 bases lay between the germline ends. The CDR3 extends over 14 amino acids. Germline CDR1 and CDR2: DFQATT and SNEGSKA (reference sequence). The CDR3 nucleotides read TGCAGTGCTAGAGAAATGGACGGCCATCAGCCCCAGCATTTT. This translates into CSAREMDGHQPQHF.

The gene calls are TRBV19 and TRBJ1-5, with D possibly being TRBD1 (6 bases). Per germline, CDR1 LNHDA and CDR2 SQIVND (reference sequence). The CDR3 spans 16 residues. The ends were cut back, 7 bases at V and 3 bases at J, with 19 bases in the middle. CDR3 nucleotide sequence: TGTGCCAGTAATGGCAATCCCGGGACACACAATCAGCCCCAGCATTTT. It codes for CASNGNPGTHNQPQHF.

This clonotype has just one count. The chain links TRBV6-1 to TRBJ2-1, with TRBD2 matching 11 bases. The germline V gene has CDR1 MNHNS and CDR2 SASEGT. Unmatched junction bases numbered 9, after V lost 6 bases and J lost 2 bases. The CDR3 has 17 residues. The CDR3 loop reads CASRTRLAGGPYNEQFF. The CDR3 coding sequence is TGTGCCAGCAGAACAAGGCTAGCGGGAGGTCCCTACAATGAGCAGTTCTTC.

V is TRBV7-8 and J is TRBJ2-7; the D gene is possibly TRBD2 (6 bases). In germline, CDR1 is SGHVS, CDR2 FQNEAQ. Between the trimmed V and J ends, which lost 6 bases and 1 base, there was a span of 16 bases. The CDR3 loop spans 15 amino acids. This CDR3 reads CASRPGTGISYEQYF. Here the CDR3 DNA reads TGTGCCAGCAGGCCCGGGACTGGTATTTCCTACGAGCAGTACTTC.

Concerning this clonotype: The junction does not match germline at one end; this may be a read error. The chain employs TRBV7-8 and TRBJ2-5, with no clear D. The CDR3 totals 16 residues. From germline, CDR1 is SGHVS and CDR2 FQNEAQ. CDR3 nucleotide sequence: TGTGCCAGCAGCTTAGCTACGATGGCGGCGCAAGAGGCCCAGTACTTC. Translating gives CASSLATMAAQEAQYF.

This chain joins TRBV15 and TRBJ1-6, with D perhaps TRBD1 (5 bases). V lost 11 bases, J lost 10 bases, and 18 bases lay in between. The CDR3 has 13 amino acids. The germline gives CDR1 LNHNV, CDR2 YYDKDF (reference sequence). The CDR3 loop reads CASQGPLGSPLHF. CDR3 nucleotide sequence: TGTGCCTCCCAGGGACCCCTGGGGTCACCCCTCCACTTT. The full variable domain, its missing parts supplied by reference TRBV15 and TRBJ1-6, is DAMVIQNPRYQVTQFGKPVTLSCSQTLNHNVMYWYQQKSSQAPKLLFHYYDKDFNNEADTPDNFQSRRPNTSFCFLDIRSPGLGDTAMYLCASQGPLGSPLHFGNGTRLTVT.

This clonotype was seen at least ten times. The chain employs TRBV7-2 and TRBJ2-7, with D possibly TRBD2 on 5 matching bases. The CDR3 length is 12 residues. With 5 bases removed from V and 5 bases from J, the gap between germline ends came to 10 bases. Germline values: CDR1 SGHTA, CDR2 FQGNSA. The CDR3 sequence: CASSPGGDEQYF. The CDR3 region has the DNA TGTGCCAGCAGCCCCGGAGGCGACGAGCAGTACTTC.

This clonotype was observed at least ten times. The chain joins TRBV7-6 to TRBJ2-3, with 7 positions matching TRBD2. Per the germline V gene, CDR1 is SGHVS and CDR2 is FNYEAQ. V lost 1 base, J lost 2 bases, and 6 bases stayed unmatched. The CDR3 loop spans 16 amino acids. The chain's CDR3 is CASSLEIAGTTDTQYF. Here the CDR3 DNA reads TGTGCCAGCAGCTTAGAAATAGCGGGTACCACAGATACGCAGTATTTT.

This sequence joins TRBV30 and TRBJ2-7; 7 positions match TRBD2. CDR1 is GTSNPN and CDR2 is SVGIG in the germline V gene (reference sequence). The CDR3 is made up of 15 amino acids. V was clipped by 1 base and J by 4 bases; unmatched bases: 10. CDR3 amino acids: CAWSAFRDYRYEQYF. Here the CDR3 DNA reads TGTGCCTGGAGTGCTTTCAGGGACTATAGGTACGAGCAGTACTTC.

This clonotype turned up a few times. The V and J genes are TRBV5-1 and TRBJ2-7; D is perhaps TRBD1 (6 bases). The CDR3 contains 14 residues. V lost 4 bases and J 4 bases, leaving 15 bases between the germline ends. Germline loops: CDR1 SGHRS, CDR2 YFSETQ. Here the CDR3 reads CASSPNRDPYEQYF. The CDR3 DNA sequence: TGCGCCAGCAGCCCTAACAGGGATCCGTACGAGCAGTACTTC.

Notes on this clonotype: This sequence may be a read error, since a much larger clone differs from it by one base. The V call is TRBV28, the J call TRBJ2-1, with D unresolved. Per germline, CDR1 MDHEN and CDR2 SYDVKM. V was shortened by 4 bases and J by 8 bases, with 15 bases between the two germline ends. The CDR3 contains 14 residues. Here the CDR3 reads CASSSPSVPDEQFF. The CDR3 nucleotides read TGTGCCAGCAGTTCCCCAAGTGTCCCCGATGAGCAGTTCTTC.

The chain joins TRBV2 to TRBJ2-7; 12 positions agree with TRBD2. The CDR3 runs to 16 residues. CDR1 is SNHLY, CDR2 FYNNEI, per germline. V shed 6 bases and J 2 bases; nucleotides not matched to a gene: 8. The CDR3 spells CASSPQGLAGPYEQYF. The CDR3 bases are TGTGCCAGCAGCCCACAAGGACTAGCGGGACCCTACGAGCAGTACTTC. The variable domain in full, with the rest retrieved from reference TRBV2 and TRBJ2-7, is EPEVTQTPSHQVTQMGQEVILRCVPISNHLYFYWYRQILGQKVEFLVSFYNNEISEKSEIFDDQFSVERPDGSNFTLKIRSTKLEDSAMYFCASSPQGLAGPYEQYFGPGTRLTVT.

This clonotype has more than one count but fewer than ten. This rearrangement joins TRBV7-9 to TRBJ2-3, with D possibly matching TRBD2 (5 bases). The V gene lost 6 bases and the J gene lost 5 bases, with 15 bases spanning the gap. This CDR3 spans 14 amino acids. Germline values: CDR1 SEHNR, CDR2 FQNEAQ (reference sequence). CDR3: CASRWIARGDTQYF. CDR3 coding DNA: TGTGCCAGCAGATGGATCGCCCGGGGAGATACGCAGTATTTT. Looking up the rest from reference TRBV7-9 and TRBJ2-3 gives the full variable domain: DTGVSQNPRHKITKRGQNVTFRCDPISEHNRLYWYRQTLGQGPEFLTYFQNEAQLEKSRLLSDRFSAERPKGSFSTLEIQRTEQGDSAMYLCASRWIARGDTQYFGPGTRLTVL.

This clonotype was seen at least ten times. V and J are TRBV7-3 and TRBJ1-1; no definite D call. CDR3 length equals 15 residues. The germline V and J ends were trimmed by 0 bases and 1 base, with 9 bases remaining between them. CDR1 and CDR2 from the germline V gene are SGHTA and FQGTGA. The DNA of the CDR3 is TGTGCCAGCAGCTTAACATCGACGGGGAACACTGAAGCTTTCTTT. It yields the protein CASSLTSTGNTEAFF.

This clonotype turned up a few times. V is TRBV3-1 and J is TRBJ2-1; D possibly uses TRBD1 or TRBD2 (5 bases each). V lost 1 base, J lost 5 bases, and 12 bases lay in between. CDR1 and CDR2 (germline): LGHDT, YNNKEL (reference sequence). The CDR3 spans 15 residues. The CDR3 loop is CASSQGTGTHNEQFF. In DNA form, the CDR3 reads TGTGCCAGCAGCCAAGGAACCGGGACCCACAATGAGCAGTTCTTC.

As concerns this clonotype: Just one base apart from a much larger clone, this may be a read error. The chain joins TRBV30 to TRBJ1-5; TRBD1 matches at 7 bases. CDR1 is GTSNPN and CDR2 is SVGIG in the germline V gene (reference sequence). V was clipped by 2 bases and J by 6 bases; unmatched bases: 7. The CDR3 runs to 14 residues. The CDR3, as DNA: TGTGCCTGGAGTAAGGGACAGAGATTTCAGCCCCAGCATTTT. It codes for CAWSKGQRFQPQHF. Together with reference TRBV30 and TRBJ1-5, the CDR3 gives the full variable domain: SQTIHQWPATLVQPVGSPLSLECTVEGTSNPNLYWYRQAAGRGLQLLFYSVGIGQISSEVPQNLSASRPQDRQFILSSKKLLLSDSGFYLCAWSKGQRFQPQHFGDGTRLSIL.

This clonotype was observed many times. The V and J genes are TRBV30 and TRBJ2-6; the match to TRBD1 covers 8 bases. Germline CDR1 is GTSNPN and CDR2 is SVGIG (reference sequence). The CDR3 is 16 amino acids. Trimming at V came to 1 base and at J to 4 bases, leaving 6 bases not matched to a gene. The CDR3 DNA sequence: TGTGCCTGGAGTGGGCAGGGGGCGCTGGGGGCCAACGTCCTGACTTTC. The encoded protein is CAWSGQGALGANVLTF.